This TCR beta chain was obtained from a study of cytomegalovirus exposure and HLA in healthy donors. Study-wide results and caveats: Sequencing depth roughly uniform across donors was assumed in presence/absence analyses.

The PCR contained 60 Vbeta and 13 Jbeta primers. Repertoires were generated with immunoSEQ multiplex PCR, while TCRdb's copy carries only in-frame clones and drops some. In the table there are fewer than 200,000 clones, roughly 71% of which are singletons. In the case of this clone: Its matching antigen is unknown.

Germline trimming cut 6 bases from V and 0 bases from J; bases unmatched to any gene: 9. Germline values: CDR1 SGHTA, CDR2 FQGNSA. The CDR3 sequence is 17 residues long. Sequenced: PBMCs. The clonotype comes from a girl aged 10 to 17 in good health and CMV-seronegative. V usage is TRBV7-2 and J usage is TRBJ2-7; 12 nucleotides match TRBD2. The chain's CDR3 is CASSTLAGGFLSYEQYF. The CDR3 DNA reads as TGTGCCAGCAGTACACTAGCGGGGGGCTTCCTCTCCTACGAGCAGTACTTC.